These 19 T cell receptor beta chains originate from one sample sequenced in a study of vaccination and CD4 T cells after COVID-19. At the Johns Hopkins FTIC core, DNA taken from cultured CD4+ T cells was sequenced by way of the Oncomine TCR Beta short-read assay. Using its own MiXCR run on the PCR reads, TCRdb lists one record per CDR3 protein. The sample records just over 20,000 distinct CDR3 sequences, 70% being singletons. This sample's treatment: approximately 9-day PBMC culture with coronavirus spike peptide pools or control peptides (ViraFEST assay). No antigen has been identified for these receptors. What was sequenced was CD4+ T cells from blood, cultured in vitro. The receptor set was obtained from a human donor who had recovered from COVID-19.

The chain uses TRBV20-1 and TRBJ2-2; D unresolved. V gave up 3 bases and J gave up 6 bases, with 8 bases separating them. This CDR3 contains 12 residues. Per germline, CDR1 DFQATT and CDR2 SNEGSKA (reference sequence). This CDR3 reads CSASPYPGELFF. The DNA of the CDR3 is TGCAGTGCTAGCCCGTACCCCGGGGAGCTGTTTTTT.

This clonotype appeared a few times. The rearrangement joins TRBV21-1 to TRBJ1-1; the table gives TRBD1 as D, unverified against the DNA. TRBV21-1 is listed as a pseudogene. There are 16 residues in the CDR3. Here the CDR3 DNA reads TGTGCCAGCAGCCGGTTGGGGGGACAGCTGAACACTGAAGCTTTCTTT. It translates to CASSRLGGQLNTEAFF.

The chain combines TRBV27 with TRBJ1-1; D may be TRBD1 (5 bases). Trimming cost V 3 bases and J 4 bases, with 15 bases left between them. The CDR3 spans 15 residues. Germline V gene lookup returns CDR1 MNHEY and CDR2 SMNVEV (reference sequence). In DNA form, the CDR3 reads TGTGCCAGCAGTTTTTTCAGCGGGGGGACCACTGAAGCTTTCTTT. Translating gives CASSFFSGGTTEAFF.

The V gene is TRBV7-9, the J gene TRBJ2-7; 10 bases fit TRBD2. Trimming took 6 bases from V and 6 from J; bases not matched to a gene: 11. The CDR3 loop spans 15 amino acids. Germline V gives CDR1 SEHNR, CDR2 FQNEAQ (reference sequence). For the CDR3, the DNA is TGTGCCAGCAGTCAAAGCGGGAGGGCCAGTGTCGAGCAGTACTTC. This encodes CASSQSGRASVEQYF.

The CDR3 reads CASSLGAGVAGNEQFF. The CDR3 DNA follows: TGCGCCAGCAGCCTTGGAGCGGGAGTCGCCGGCAATGAGCAGTTCTTC. The V and J genes are TRBV4-3 and TRBJ2-1, with 8 bases identical to TRBD2. The CDR3 runs 16 residues. CDR1 is LGHNA and CDR2 is YSLEER in the germline V gene. The J segment lost 6 bases and the V segment lost 4 bases, leaving 11 bases of the junction unmatched.

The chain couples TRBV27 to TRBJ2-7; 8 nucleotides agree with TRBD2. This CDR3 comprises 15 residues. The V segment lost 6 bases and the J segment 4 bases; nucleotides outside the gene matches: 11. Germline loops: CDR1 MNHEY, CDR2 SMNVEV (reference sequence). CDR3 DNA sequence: TGTGCCAGCAGCCCCCGGGGGGGTACAGGGTACGAGCAGTACTTC. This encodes CASSPRGGTGYEQYF.

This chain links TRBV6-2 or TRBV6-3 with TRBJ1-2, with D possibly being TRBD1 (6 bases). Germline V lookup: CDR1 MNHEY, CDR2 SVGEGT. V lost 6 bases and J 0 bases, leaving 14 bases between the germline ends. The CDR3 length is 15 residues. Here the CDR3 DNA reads TGTGCCAGCAGGGATCCGGGACACTCTAACTATGGCTACACCTTC. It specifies CASRDPGHSNYGYTF.

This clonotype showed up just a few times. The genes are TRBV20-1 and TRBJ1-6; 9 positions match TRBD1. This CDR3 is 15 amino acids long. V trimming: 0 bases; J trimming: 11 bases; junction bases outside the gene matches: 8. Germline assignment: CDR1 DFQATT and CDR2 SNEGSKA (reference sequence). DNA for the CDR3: TGCAGTGCTAGAGACTCGGGACAGGGAATTGCACCCCTCCACTTT. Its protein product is CSARDSGQGIAPLHF.

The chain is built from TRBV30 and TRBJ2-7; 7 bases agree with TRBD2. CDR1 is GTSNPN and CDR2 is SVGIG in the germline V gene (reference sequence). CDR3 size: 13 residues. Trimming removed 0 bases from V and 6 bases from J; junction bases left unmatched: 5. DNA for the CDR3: TGTGCCTGGAGTGTAGCGGGGTCAGGCGAGCAGTACTTC. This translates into CAWSVAGSGEQYF.

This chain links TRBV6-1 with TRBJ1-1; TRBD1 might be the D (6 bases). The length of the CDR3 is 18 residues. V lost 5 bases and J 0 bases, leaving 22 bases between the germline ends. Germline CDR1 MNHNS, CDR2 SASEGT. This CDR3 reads CASSRLPWTDPMNTEAFF. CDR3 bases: TGTGCCAGCAGTCGCCTACCCTGGACAGATCCCATGAACACTGAAGCTTTCTTT.

The CDR3 reads CASSFHKAGTEAFF. Written as DNA, the CDR3 is TGTGCCAGCAGCTTTCACAAGGCTGGCACTGAAGCTTTCTTT. The chain has TRBV11-2 and TRBJ1-1; D unresolved. This CDR3 has 14 residues. Trimming cost V 3 bases and J 4 bases, with 12 bases left between them. Germline-derived CDR1 and CDR2 are SGHAT and FQNNGV.

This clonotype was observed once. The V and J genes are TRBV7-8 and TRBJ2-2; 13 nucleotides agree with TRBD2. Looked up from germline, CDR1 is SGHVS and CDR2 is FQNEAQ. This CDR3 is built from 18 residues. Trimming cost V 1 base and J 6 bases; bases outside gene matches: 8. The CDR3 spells CASSLVLGLAGVPGELFF. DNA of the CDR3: TGTGCCAGCAGCTTAGTCCTCGGACTAGCGGGAGTTCCCGGGGAGCTGTTTTTT.

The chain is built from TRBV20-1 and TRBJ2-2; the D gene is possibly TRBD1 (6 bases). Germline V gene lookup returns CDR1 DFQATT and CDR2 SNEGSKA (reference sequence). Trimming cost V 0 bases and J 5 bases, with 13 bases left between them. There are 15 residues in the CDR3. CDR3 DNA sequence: TGCAGTGCTAGAGATAACGAGAGGGGGACCGGGGAGCTGTTTTTT. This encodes CSARDNERGTGELFF.

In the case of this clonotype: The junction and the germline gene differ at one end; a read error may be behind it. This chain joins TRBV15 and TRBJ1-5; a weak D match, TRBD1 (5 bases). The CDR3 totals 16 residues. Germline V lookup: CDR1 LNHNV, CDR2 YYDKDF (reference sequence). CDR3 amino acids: CATSRDRGGSVQPRHF. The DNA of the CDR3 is TGTGCCACCAGCAGAGATCGGGGGGGTTCGGTTCAGCCCCGGCATTTT.

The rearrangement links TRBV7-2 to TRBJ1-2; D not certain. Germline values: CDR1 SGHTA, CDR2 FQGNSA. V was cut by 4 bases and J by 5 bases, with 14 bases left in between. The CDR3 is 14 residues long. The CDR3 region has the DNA TGTGCCAGCAGCTCGTACCAACCCCAATATGGCTACACCTTC. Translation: CASSSYQPQYGYTF.

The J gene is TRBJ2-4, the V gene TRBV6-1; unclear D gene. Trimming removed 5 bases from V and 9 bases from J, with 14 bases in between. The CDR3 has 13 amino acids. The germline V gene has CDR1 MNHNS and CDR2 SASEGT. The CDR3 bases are TGTGCCAGCAGTCAAGACTGGAGAAGCATTCAGTACTTC. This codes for CASSQDWRSIQYF.

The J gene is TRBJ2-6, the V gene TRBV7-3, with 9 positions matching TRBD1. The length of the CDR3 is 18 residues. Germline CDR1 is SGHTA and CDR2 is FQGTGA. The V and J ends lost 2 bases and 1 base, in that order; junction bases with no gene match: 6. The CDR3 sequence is CASSLLGQGISGANVLTF. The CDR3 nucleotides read TGTGCCAGCAGCTTATTGGGACAGGGCATATCTGGGGCCAACGTCCTGACTTTC.

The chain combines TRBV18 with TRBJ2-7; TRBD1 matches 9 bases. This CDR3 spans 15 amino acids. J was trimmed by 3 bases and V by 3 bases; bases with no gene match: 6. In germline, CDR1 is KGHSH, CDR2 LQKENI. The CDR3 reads CASSPPGQGFYEQYF. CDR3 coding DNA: TGTGCCAGCTCACCTCCGGGACAGGGATTCTACGAGCAGTACTTC.

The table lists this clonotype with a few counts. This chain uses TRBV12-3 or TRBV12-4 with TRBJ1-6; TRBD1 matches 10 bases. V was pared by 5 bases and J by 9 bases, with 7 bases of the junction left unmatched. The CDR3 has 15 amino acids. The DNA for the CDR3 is TGTGCCAGCAGTGCCCCGGGACAGGGGACTTCACCCCTCCACTTT. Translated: CASSAPGQGTSPLHF.